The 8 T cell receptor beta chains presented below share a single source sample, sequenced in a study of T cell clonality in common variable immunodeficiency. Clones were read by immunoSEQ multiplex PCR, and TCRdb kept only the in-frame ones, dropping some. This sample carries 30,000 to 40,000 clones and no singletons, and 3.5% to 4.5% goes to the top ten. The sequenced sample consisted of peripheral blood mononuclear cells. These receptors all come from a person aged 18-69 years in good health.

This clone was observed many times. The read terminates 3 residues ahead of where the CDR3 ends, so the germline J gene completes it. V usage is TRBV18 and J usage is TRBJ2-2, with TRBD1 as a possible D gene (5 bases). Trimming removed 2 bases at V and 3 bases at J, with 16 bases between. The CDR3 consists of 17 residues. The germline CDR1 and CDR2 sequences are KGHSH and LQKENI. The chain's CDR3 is CASSPRSQGSYTGELFF. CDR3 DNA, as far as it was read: TGTGCCAGCTCACCAAGGTCGCAGGGAAGTTACACCGGGGAG.

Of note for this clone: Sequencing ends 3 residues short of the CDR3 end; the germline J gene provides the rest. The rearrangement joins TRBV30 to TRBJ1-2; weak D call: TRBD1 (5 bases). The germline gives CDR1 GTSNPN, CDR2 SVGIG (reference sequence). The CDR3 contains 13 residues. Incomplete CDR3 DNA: TGTGCCCGATCGGTCCGTAAGACAGATACC. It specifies CARSVRKTDT. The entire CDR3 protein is CARSVRKTDTYTF.

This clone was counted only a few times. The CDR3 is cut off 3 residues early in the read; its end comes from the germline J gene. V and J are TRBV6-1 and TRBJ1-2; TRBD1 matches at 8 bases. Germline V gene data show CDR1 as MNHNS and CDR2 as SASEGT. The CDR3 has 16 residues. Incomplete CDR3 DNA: TGTGCCAGCAGTGAATATGGTGGCCAGGGGGCCTACGAC. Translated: CASSEYGGQGAYD. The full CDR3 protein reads CASSEYGGQGAYDYTF.

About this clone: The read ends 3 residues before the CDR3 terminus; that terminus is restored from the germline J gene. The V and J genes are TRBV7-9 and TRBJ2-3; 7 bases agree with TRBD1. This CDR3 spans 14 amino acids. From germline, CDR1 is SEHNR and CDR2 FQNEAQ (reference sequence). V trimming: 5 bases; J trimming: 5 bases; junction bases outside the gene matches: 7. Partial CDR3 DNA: TGTGCCAGCAGCCTCGGGACAGCCGGAGATACG. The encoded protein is CASSLGTAGDT. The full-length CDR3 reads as CASSLGTAGDTQYF.

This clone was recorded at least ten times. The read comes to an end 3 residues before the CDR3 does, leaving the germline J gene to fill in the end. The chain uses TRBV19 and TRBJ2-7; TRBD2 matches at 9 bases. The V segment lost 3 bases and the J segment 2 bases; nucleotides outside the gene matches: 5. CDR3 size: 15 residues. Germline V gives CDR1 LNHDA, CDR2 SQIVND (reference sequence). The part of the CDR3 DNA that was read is TGTGCCAGTAGTATTTTTCCTAGCGGGACCTACGAG. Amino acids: CASSIFPSGTYE. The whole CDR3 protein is CASSIFPSGTYEQYF.

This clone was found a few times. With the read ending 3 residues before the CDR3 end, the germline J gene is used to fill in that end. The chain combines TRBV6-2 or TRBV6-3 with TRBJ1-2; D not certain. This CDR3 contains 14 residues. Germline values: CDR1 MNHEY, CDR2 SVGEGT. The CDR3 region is CASNPMRASYDYTF. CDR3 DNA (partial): TGTGCCAGCAATCCTATGCGGGCGTCCTACGAC.

The CDR3 here is CASSEYEETQYF. The DNA read from the CDR3 is TGTGCCAGCAGTGAATATGAAGAGACC. This rearrangement joins TRBV6-1 to TRBJ2-5; D gene ambiguous. The missing CDR3 end, 3 residues past where the read stops, is filled in from the germline J gene. V gave up 2 bases and J gave up 3 bases, with 4 bases separating them. Germline V gene data show CDR1 as MNHNS and CDR2 as SASEGT. CDR3 length: 12 amino acids.

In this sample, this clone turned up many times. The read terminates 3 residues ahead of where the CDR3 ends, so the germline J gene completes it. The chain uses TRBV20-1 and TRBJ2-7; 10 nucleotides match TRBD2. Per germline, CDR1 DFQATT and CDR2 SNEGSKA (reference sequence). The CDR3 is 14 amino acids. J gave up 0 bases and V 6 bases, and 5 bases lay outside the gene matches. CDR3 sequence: CSALAGGNSYEQYF. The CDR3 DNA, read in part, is TGCAGTGCATTAGCGGGGGGAAACTCCTACGAG.